This TCR beta chain was captured by sequencing in a study of shared clonotypes between healthy human individuals. TCRdb keeps only in-frame clones here, not all; method: immunoSEQ multiplex PCR. The sample includes a few million clones, approximately 93% of them seen just once. Trimming cost V 3 bases and J 8 bases, with 16 bases left between them. This CDR3 is built from 14 residues. CDR1 and CDR2 (germline): MGHDK, SYGVNS. The rearrangement links TRBV25-1 to TRBJ1-2; D is uncertain. This clonotype was sampled from a man aged 18-30 years in good health. Some clones in this sample may be carry-over from other donors' samples. Sequencing was performed on naive CD4+ T cells from PBMCs. As to subset: CD45RA+ positively selected. DNA for the CDR3: TGTGCCAGCAGTGATTTTACGACACCAAAGGGCTACACCTTC. Its translation: CASSDFTTPKGYTF.